These T cell receptor beta chains were read from a single sample in a study of cytomegalovirus exposure and HLA in healthy donors. Some clones are missing from TCRdb's copy, which holds only in-frame ones; the method was immunoSEQ multiplex PCR. The table lists 95,000 to 100,000 clones, roughly a tenth of them singletons. The sequenced sample was PBMCs. Receptor source: a man in his fifties in good health and CMV-seropositive. Each CDR3 is given with its conserved first and last residue. D genes are given only for firm matches. Part of the rows lack a size; the others show once, few, many or a class for expanded clones.

d_call j_call v_call clone_size cdr3_nt cdr3_aa
TRBD1 TRBJ1-6 TRBV28 . TGTGCCAGCAGTTTACCGGGACAGGGGAATTCACCCCTCCACTTT CASSLPGQGNSPLHF
TRBD2 TRBJ2-1 TRBV19 . TGTGCCAGTAGTTTGGGACTAGCGTTGTACAATGAGCAGTTCTTC CASSLGLALYNEQFF
TRBD2 TRBJ2-2 TRBV4-1 . TGCGCCAGCAGCCAAGAAGGTCTAGCGGCTAACACCGGGGAGCTGTTTTTT CASSQEGLAANTGELFF
TRBD2 TRBJ2-5 TRBV5-1 few TGCGCCAGCAGCGCCGGGACTAGCGGGAGGGAGACCCAGTACTTC CASSAGTSGRETQYF
TRBD1 TRBJ1-2 TRBV19 . TGTGCCAGTAGTCCCAGACAGGGCAGCTATGGCTACACCTTC CASSPRQGSYGYTF
. TRBJ2-7 TRBV19 few TGTGCCAGTAGTATGGAGAGTAGAGGTTCCTACGAGCAGTACTTC CASSMESRGSYEQYF
TRBD2 TRBJ2-1 TRBV18 . TGTGCCAGCTCACCCTCAACTAGCGGGAGAAACAATGAGCAGTTCTTC CASSPSTSGRNNEQFF
. TRBJ1-2 TRBV7-9 . TGTGCCAGCAGCTTGGGGCTCGGGGGGCTCGACTATGGCTACACCTTC CASSLGLGGLDYGYTF
TRBD2 TRBJ2-5 TRBV5-1 few TGCGCCAGTACACCGGGACTAGCGTCTCAAGAGACCCAGTACTTC CASTPGLASQETQYF
TRBD1 TRBJ2-4 TRBV11-2 . TGTGCCAGCAGCTCCCCCCTGTGGGACAGGGCAAACATTCAGTACTTC CASSSPLWDRANIQYF
TRBD2 TRBJ2-7 TRBV28 . TGTGCCAGCAGTTTAGGGAGGGGTATATTTGGCGAGCAGTACTTC CASSLGRGIFGEQYF
TRBD2 TRBJ2-3 TRBV2 few TGTGCCAGCAGTGTAGGGACTATCACAGATACGCAGTATTTT CASSVGTITDTQYF
. TRBJ1-2 TRBV6-5 . TGTGCCAGCAGACAGGATAACTATGGCTACACCTTC CASRQDNYGYTF
. TRBJ1-2 TRBV2 few TGTGCCAGCGGGGACTACTATGGCTACACCTTC CASGDYYGYTF
. TRBJ2-3 TRBV11-3 few TGTGCCAGCAGCTTACCAGGGGGCACAGATACGCAGTATTTT CASSLPGGTDTQYF
TRBD2 TRBJ2-2 TRBV7-9 few TGTGCCAGCACCCCTAGCGGGAGGCGCGACACCGGGGAGCTGTTTTTT CASTPSGRRDTGELFF
. TRBJ1-3 TRBV7-9 few TGTGCCAGCAGCTTAGCCCTTGGGACAGGAAACACCATATATTTT CASSLALGTGNTIYF
. TRBJ1-5 TRBV6-1 . TGTGCCAGCAGTGGACAGCCTAGCAATCAGCCCCAGCATTTT CASSGQPSNQPQHF
TRBD2 TRBJ2-3 TRBV19 few TGTGCCAGTAGACTAGCGGGAGCTGATACGCAGTATTTT CASRLAGADTQYF
. TRBJ1-1 TRBV29-1 few TGCAGCGTTGATCCAGGGAGGCCTGGTCGTACTGAAGCTTTCTTT CSVDPGRPGRTEAFF
. TRBJ2-2 TRBV6-5 few TGTGCCAGCAGTTACTCGAGGGGGACCGGGGAGCTGTTTTTT CASSYSRGTGELFF
. TRBJ2-4 TRBV5-8 few TGTGCCAGCAGCTTCTGGGGGGAAAACATTCAGTACTTC CASSFWGENIQYF
. TRBJ1-2 TRBV27 few TGTGCCAGCAGTCCCAGGGGAATTTTCGGTGGCTACACCTTC CASSPRGIFGGYTF
. TRBJ2-1 TRBV4-1 . TGCGCCAGCAGCCGAGGCCGCCAGGTGGGGCTCTACAATGAGCAGTTCTTC CASSRGRQVGLYNEQFF
TRBD1 TRBJ2-2 TRBV29-1 few TGCAGCGTCCGACAGGGGGCCTCCACCGGGGAGCTGTTTTTT CSVRQGASTGELFF
. TRBJ2-7 TRBV14 . TGTGCCAGCAGCCTATACGGCCAGGGGACCTACGAGCAGTACTTC CASSLYGQGTYEQYF
TRBD1 TRBJ1-2 TRBV7-9 . TGTGCCAGCAGCTTTGACAGGGGTAACTATGGCTACACCTTC CASSFDRGNYGYTF
TRBD2 TRBJ2-7 TRBV18 . TGTGCCAGCTCACCACAACCACTAGCGGGCCCCTACGAGCAGTACTTC CASSPQPLAGPYEQYF
. TRBJ1-5 TRBV5-3 . TGTGCCAGAAGCCTGCACGGGGGGTATCAGCCCCAGCATTTT CARSLHGGYQPQHF
. TRBJ1-6 TRBV18 . TGTGCCAGCTCACCAATTGGGGTAGGGGTTTATAATTCACCCCTCCACTTT CASSPIGVGVYNSPLHF
. TRBJ1-1 TRBV28 . TGTGCCAGCAAGGACATTGAAGCTTTCTTT CASKDIEAFF
TRBD2 TRBJ2-1 TRBV4-1 few TGCGCCAGCAGCCAAGAGAGGGCTAGCGGGATACGATCCTACAATGAGCAGTTCTTC CASSQERASGIRSYNEQFF
TRBD2 TRBJ2-7 TRBV27 . TGTGCCAGCAGTTTAGAGGGGAGGGCCTCATTCGAGCAGTACTTC CASSLEGRASFEQYF
. TRBJ2-3 TRBV10-3 few TGTGCGCATCGCGGTGAAGGGACTGAACGCACAGATACGCAGTATTTT CAHRGEGTERTDTQYF
TRBD2 TRBJ2-1 TRBV7-3 few TGTGCCAGCAGCCGAAGCGGGGGGACCTACAATGAGCAGTTCTTC CASSRSGGTYNEQFF
. TRBJ2-1 TRBV27 . TGTGCCAGCAGAGCGCACGATGAGCAGTTCTTC CASRAHDEQFF
. TRBJ1-1 TRBV7-2 few TGTGCCAGCAGCTTAGGGCTGGAGCGGGAAGCTTTCTTT CASSLGLEREAFF
. TRBJ1-4 TRBV18 . TGTGCCAGCTCGCAGGGGAAGGATGAAAAACTGTTTTTT CASSQGKDEKLFF
. TRBJ1-6 TRBV6-1 . TGTGCCAGCAGTGAAGGTACAGGGCTCGGTAGATCCCTCCACTTT CASSEGTGLGRSLHF
TRBD1 TRBJ2-2 TRBV6-6 . TGTGCCAGCACCGTGACAGGGCCTAGCACCGGGGAGCTGTTTTTT CASTVTGPSTGELFF
TRBD1 TRBJ1-5 TRBV9 . TGTGCCAGCAGCGTAGGAGACAGGGCAGAGAGCAATCAGCCCCAGCATTTT CASSVGDRAESNQPQHF
. TRBJ1-5 TRBV6-1 few TGTGCCAGCAGTGAATCAGGGCGTCAGCCCCAGCATTTT CASSESGRQPQHF
TRBD1 TRBJ2-2 TRBV5-1 . TGCGCCAGCGAACAGGGGGCGAAGACCGGGGAGCTGTTTTTT CASEQGAKTGELFF
. TRBJ2-3 TRBV27 . TGTGCCAGCAGTTCTGGCGGGGTGGGGACAGATACGCAGTATTTT CASSSGGVGTDTQYF
TRBD1 TRBJ1-1 TRBV7-2 . TGTGCCAGCAGCTGGTACCCGGGACAGAGTGAAGCTTTCTTT CASSWYPGQSEAFF
. TRBJ1-4 TRBV2 . TGTGCCAGCAGTCCAACAGGGTTTAATGAAAAACTGTTTTTT CASSPTGFNEKLFF
. TRBJ2-5 TRBV6-1 many TGTGCCAGCAGTGAAGAGGCTAGCGCCCAAGAGACCCAGTACTTC CASSEEASAQETQYF
. TRBJ1-4 TRBV2 few TGTGCCAGCACCCTGTCAGGGCCCTATGGTGAAAAACTGTTTTTT CASTLSGPYGEKLFF
. TRBJ2-1 TRBV7-3 few TGTGCCAGCAGCTTATTATTTTCGGGCAGGGACACTGAGCAGTTCTTC CASSLLFSGRDTEQFF
. TRBJ2-1 TRBV28 . TGTGCCAGCAGCCCGGGGGTTTTAGGGCAGTTCTTC CASSPGVLGQFF
TRBD2 TRBJ2-1 TRBV10-3 few TGTGCCATCAGTACTCTAGCGGGAGTCGCACATGGTGAGCAGTTCTTC CAISTLAGVAHGEQFF
. TRBJ2-7 TRBV5-1 . TGCGCCAGCAGCTTGGACACTCACTACGAGCAGTACTTC CASSLDTHYEQYF
TRBD1 TRBJ1-1 TRBV6-1 . TGTGCCAGCCGATTGGACAGGGCTATAAACACTGAAGCTTTCTTT CASRLDRAINTEAFF
TRBD2 TRBJ2-3 TRBV4-2 few TGTGCCAGCAGCCAAGTTAGCGGGAGGGAGACAGATACGCAGTATTTT CASSQVSGRETDTQYF
. TRBJ2-3 TRBV5-4 few TGTGCCAGCAGCTTGGTCTCGGGTCCAGATACGCAGTATTTT CASSLVSGPDTQYF
TRBD2 TRBJ2-1 TRBV12-5 . TGTGCTAGTGGTCTGGGGGGGGGAGAATTCTATGAGCAGTTCTTC CASGLGGGEFYEQFF
. TRBJ1-3 TRBV7-2 . TGTGCCAGCAGCTTAGTACGGGGCACCATATATTTT CASSLVRGTIYF
TRBD1 TRBJ1-1 TRBV15 . TGTGCCACCAGCAAGGACAGGGGGCGGGTAGCTTTCTTT CATSKDRGRVAFF
. TRBJ2-1 TRBV27 many TGTGCCAGCAACCCAGGAACAGCCCCCTCCAATGAGCAGTTCTTC CASNPGTAPSNEQFF
TRBD1 TRBJ1-5 TRBV18 . TGTGCCAGCTCACCGGGACAGGGGGGGTGGCAGCCCCAGCATTTT CASSPGQGGWQPQHF